Listed below are T cell receptor beta chains from one sample, sequenced in a study of human T cells and chemical hapten exposure. One entry per CDR3 protein, called by TCRdb with MiXCR from the RACE reads. The sample includes around 180,000 distinct CDR3 sequences, approximately 31% seen only once; the top ten take roughly 3%. The sample consisted of whole blood, taken in connection with sensitization to the hapten diphenylcyclopropenone (DPC). These receptor sequences come from a woman aged 30 to 39 with alopecia areata. Some clones in this sample may be carry-over from other donors' samples. CDR3s include the opening cysteine and the closing phenylalanine or tryptophan. A D gene is named only where the DNA matches it firmly. Clone size is shown for a subset of rows, as once, few, many or a class of expanded clone.

d_call: NA
j_call: TRBJ2-5
clone_size: NA
v_call: TRBV5-1
cdr3_aa: CASSSGTRNQETQYF
cdr3_nt: TGCGCCAGCTCTTCCGGGACACGAAATCAAGAGACCCAGTACTTC

d_call: TRBD1
j_call: TRBJ1-2
clone_size: NA
v_call: TRBV28
cdr3_aa: CASSEFNRGLNYGYTF
cdr3_nt: TGTGCCAGCAGTGAGTTCAACAGGGGCTTAAACTATGGCTACACCTTC

d_call: NA
j_call: TRBJ2-3
clone_size: NA
v_call: TRBV6-5
cdr3_aa: CASSYSVEGSTDTQYF
cdr3_nt: TGTGCCAGCAGTTACTCGGTCGAGGGATCCACAGATACGCAGTATTTT

d_call: TRBD1
j_call: TRBJ2-7
clone_size: few
v_call: TRBV4-1
cdr3_aa: CASSPGQPYEQYF
cdr3_nt: TGCGCCAGCAGCCCGGGACAGCCATACGAGCAGTACTTC

d_call: NA
j_call: TRBJ2-1
clone_size: NA
v_call: TRBV20-1
cdr3_aa: CSAKGTNEQFF
cdr3_nt: TGCAGTGCTAAAGGCACCAATGAGCAGTTCTTC

d_call: NA
j_call: TRBJ1-2
clone_size: few
v_call: TRBV29-1
cdr3_aa: CSVGAYRGRITYGYTF
cdr3_nt: TGCAGCGTTGGGGCATACCGGGGACGTATAACCTATGGCTACACCTTC

d_call: NA
j_call: TRBJ2-1
clone_size: few
v_call: TRBV29-1
cdr3_aa: CSVETLRESLHSRQFF
cdr3_nt: TGCAGCGTTGAAACCCTCCGGGAGAGCCTACATTCCCGGCAGTTCTTC

d_call: TRBD1
j_call: TRBJ2-1
clone_size: NA
v_call: TRBV7-2
cdr3_aa: CASSRGQGELEFF
cdr3_nt: TGTGCCAGCTCGAGGGGGCAGGGGGAACTCGAGTTCTTC

d_call: TRBD2
j_call: TRBJ2-3
clone_size: NA
v_call: TRBV20-1
cdr3_aa: CSAILAGSTDTQYF
cdr3_nt: TGCAGTGCTATTTTAGCGGGGAGCACAGATACGCAGTATTTT

d_call: TRBD1
j_call: TRBJ1-5
clone_size: NA
v_call: TRBV9
cdr3_aa: CASSAQGDSNQPQHF
cdr3_nt: TGTGCCAGCAGCGCACAGGGGGATAGCAATCAGCCCCAGCATTTT

d_call: TRBD2
j_call: TRBJ2-3
clone_size: few
v_call: TRBV7-2
cdr3_aa: CASSILGGRGDYTDTQYF
cdr3_nt: TGTGCCAGCAGTATTTTAGGTGGGCGGGGGGACTACACAGATACGCAGTATTTT

d_call: TRBD2
j_call: TRBJ2-2
clone_size: NA
v_call: TRBV29-1
cdr3_aa: CSVQGGAGSNTGELFF
cdr3_nt: TGCAGCGTCCAGGGAGGAGCGGGGTCGAACACCGGGGAGCTGTTTTTT

d_call: NA
j_call: TRBJ2-3
clone_size: NA
v_call: TRBV28
cdr3_aa: CASSPQSAGTDTQYF
cdr3_nt: TGTGCCAGCAGTCCGCAGTCGGCTGGGACAGATACGCAGTATTTT

d_call: NA
j_call: TRBJ1-5
clone_size: NA
v_call: TRBV15
cdr3_aa: CATSREDSANQPQHF
cdr3_nt: TGTGCCACCAGCAGAGAGGACAGTGCAAATCAGCCCCAGCATTTT

d_call: TRBD2
j_call: TRBJ2-1
clone_size: few
v_call: TRBV28
cdr3_aa: CASRGLAGEQFF
cdr3_nt: TGTGCCAGCAGAGGACTAGCGGGGGAGCAGTTCTTC

d_call: NA
j_call: TRBJ2-1
clone_size: few
v_call: TRBV7-2
cdr3_aa: CASSRVGGNEQFF
cdr3_nt: TGTGCCAGCAGCCGAGTCGGTGGGAATGAGCAGTTCTTC